This TCR beta chain was captured by sequencing in a study of radiation and T cells in renal cell carcinoma. There are 15 residues in the CDR3. Germline CDR1 and CDR2: MGHRA and YSYEKL. V was cut by 4 bases and J by 7 bases, with 20 bases left in between. Study-wide findings and caveats: Top tumor clonotypes rose in blood 2 weeks post-radiation, then contracted. No pretreatment tumor biopsies were available for baseline clonotypes.

TCRdb keeps only in-frame clones here, not all; method: immunoSEQ multiplex PCR. The table has about 150,000 clones, 86% seen once; the top ten hold around 17%. With regard to this clone: Its antigen remains unidentified.

The time point: blood 4 weeks post-SBRT, at nephrectomy. Indicated treatment: 15 Gy SBRT to primary tumor, nephrectomy 4 weeks later. Nephrectomy followed 15 Gy stereotactic body radiation by 4 weeks. Radiation-treated patients gave blood at baseline, week 2 and week 4. Specimen: blood, collected from a patient whose treatment included radiotherapy and nephrectomy. The sequence came from a woman in her forties or fifties with renal cell carcinoma. The chain is built from TRBV4-1 and TRBJ2-7; TRBD2 is a possible D gene (6 bases). CDR3 DNA sequence: TGCGCCAGCAGCCGGCCCACGGGGGAGCTGGGAGAGCAGTACTTC. This codes for CASSRPTGELGEQYF.